The present entry profiles one T cell receptor (beta chain) with its context. Per germline, CDR1 SGHKS and CDR2 YYEKEE (reference sequence). Trimming took 1 base from V and 1 from J, leaving 2 bases between them. This CDR3 has 12 residues. The data stem from a study of T cells in narcolepsy. The data were produced by immunoSEQ multiplex PCR, yet TCRdb's version contains in-frame clones alone and is incomplete. This sample carries 30,000 to 45,000 clones, approximately 86% of them seen once, and the ten largest clones take around 0.86%. The rearrangement links TRBV5-5 to TRBJ1-1, with unresolved D. Sequencing input: CD45RA- memory CD4+ T cells from PBMCs. This TCR was recovered from a human donor with narcolepsy. CDR3 loop: CASSLWNTEAFF. As DNA, the CDR3 is TGTGCCAGCAGCTTGTGGAACACTGAAGCTTTCTTT.